These 3 T cell receptor beta chains were all obtained from the same sample, sequenced in a study of spatial heterogeneity in lung cancer. TCRdb re-called the 5' RACE reads through MiXCR, storing one row per CDR3 protein. The data show roughly 49,000 distinct CDR3 sequences, roughly 7.5% seen once. Noted time point: sample taken at primary tumor resection. Sequencing was performed on whole RNA extracted from tumor and nontumor lung tissue, or from frozen PBMC, and the material was left unsorted. Sequenced here: PBMCs, sampled at surgery. The receptors stem from a female donor with early-stage non-small cell lung cancer.

This clonotype has only a few counts. The chain links TRBV24-1 to TRBJ2-1; D could derive from TRBD1 or TRBD2 (7 bases each). The V gene's germline CDR1 is KGHDR and CDR2 SFDVKD. This CDR3 spans 16 amino acids. Trimming took 4 bases from V and 8 from J, leaving 20 bases between them. As DNA, the CDR3 is TGTGCCACCAGTGACCCCTCCAACCCAGGGGGGGATGAGCAGTTCTTC. Translating gives CATSDPSNPGGDEQFF.

This clonotype was counted many times. This chain joins TRBV12-3 or TRBV12-4 and TRBJ2-5; no firm D call. CDR3 length equals 12 residues. The V and J ends lost 3 bases and 5 bases respectively, with 7 bases between them. The CDR3 spells CASSFTVETQYF. In DNA, the CDR3 is TGTGCCAGCAGTTTTACAGTGGAGACCCAGTACTTC.

This clonotype has a count of ten or more. The chain combines TRBV29-1 with TRBJ1-3; possible D gene TRBD1, 5 bases. The CDR3 totals 15 residues. V lost 7 bases and J 4 bases, leaving 20 bases between the germline ends. CDR1 and CDR2 from the germline V gene are SQVTM and ANQGSEA. CDR3 amino acids: CSAVLGTGLGNTIYF. CDR3 nucleotide sequence: TGCAGCGCCGTCTTGGGCACGGGACTCGGAAACACCATATATTTT.